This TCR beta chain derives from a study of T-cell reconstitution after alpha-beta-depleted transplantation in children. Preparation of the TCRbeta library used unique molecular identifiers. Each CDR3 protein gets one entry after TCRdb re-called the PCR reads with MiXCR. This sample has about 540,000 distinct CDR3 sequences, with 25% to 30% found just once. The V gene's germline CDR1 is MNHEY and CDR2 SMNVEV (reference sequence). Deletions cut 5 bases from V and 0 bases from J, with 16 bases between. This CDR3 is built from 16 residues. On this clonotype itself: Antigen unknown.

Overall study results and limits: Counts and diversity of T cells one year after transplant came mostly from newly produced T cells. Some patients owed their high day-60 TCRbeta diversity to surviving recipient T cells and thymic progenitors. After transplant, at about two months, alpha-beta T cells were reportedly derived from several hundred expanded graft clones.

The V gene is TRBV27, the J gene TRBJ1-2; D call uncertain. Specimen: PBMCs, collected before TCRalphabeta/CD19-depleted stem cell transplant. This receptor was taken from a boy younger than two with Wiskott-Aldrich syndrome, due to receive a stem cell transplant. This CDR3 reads CASSMAIGLPNYGYTF. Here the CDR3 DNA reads TGTGCCAGCAGTATGGCTATAGGGCTTCCTAACTATGGCTACACCTTC.